Reported below is one T cell receptor beta chain. Antigen: not known. This specimen belongs to a study of cytomegalovirus exposure and HLA in healthy donors. Study information: The roughly 110 validation repertoires were reported in a later analysis to have been generated on the same platform as the roughly 670 first-cohort repertoires.

Study-wide results and caveats: High sensitivity and specificity were reportedly achieved when the classifier diagnosed cytomegalovirus status. Clusters of TCRs from the first cohort tended to co-occur in the roughly 120 validation repertoires (as a later analysis found).

V lost 1 base and J 2 bases, leaving 9 bases between the germline ends. CDR3 length equals 14 residues. The germline gives CDR1 PRHDT, CDR2 FYEKMQ (reference sequence). Clones were sequenced by immunoSEQ multiplex PCR, and TCRdb holds only the in-frame ones, with some missing. This table has 100,000 to 150,000 clones, 95% to 96% appearing once. The study drew the donors from its approximately 110-subject validation cohort, separate from the approximately 700-subject first cohort. The TCR was taken from a man aged 18-30 years in good health and CMV-seronegative. The rearrangement joins TRBV13 to TRBJ2-7, with a tentative D call TRBD1 (5 bases). The sample comprised PBMCs. This chain's CDR3 is CASSLAQGPYEQYF. CDR3 bases: TGTGCCAGCAGCTTAGCTCAGGGCCCCTACGAGCAGTACTTC.